The clone carrying this TCR beta chain was detected only once. This sample was taken from a study of regulatory T cells in long-lasting Graves disease. Time point denoted: newly diagnosed GD, antithyroid drugs for less than 3 months. There was RNA extracted from PBMCs, and the TCR library was made from it. Arm-PCR of CDR3 regions with iRepertoire HTBI primers generated TCR beta libraries. TCRdb reprocessed the multiplex PCR reads with MiXCR, giving one entry per CDR3 protein. Of over 500,000 distinct CDR3 sequences listed, around 15% were seen once; the top ten hold approximately 20%. Germline-derived CDR1 and CDR2 are LGHDT and YNNKEL (reference sequence). This CDR3 has 12 residues. J was trimmed by 13 bases and V by 5 bases; bases with no gene match: 7. The same specimen was also included in a second study, on T cells in Graves' hyperthyroidism and ophthalmopathy. That study adds: Most clonotypes expanded in the thyroid (above 0.001) were also present in blood.

The TCR comes from a woman aged 25 to 39 with Graves disease. The specimen was peripheral blood mononuclear cells (PBMCs), collected at new diagnosis, from a patient treated with antithyroid drugs. V gene TRBV3-1 combines with J gene TRBJ2-1; 8 positions match TRBD1. The CDR3 region is CASSDRGAAQFF. Here the CDR3 DNA reads TGTGCCAGCAGCGACAGGGGAGCGGCTCAGTTCTTC.